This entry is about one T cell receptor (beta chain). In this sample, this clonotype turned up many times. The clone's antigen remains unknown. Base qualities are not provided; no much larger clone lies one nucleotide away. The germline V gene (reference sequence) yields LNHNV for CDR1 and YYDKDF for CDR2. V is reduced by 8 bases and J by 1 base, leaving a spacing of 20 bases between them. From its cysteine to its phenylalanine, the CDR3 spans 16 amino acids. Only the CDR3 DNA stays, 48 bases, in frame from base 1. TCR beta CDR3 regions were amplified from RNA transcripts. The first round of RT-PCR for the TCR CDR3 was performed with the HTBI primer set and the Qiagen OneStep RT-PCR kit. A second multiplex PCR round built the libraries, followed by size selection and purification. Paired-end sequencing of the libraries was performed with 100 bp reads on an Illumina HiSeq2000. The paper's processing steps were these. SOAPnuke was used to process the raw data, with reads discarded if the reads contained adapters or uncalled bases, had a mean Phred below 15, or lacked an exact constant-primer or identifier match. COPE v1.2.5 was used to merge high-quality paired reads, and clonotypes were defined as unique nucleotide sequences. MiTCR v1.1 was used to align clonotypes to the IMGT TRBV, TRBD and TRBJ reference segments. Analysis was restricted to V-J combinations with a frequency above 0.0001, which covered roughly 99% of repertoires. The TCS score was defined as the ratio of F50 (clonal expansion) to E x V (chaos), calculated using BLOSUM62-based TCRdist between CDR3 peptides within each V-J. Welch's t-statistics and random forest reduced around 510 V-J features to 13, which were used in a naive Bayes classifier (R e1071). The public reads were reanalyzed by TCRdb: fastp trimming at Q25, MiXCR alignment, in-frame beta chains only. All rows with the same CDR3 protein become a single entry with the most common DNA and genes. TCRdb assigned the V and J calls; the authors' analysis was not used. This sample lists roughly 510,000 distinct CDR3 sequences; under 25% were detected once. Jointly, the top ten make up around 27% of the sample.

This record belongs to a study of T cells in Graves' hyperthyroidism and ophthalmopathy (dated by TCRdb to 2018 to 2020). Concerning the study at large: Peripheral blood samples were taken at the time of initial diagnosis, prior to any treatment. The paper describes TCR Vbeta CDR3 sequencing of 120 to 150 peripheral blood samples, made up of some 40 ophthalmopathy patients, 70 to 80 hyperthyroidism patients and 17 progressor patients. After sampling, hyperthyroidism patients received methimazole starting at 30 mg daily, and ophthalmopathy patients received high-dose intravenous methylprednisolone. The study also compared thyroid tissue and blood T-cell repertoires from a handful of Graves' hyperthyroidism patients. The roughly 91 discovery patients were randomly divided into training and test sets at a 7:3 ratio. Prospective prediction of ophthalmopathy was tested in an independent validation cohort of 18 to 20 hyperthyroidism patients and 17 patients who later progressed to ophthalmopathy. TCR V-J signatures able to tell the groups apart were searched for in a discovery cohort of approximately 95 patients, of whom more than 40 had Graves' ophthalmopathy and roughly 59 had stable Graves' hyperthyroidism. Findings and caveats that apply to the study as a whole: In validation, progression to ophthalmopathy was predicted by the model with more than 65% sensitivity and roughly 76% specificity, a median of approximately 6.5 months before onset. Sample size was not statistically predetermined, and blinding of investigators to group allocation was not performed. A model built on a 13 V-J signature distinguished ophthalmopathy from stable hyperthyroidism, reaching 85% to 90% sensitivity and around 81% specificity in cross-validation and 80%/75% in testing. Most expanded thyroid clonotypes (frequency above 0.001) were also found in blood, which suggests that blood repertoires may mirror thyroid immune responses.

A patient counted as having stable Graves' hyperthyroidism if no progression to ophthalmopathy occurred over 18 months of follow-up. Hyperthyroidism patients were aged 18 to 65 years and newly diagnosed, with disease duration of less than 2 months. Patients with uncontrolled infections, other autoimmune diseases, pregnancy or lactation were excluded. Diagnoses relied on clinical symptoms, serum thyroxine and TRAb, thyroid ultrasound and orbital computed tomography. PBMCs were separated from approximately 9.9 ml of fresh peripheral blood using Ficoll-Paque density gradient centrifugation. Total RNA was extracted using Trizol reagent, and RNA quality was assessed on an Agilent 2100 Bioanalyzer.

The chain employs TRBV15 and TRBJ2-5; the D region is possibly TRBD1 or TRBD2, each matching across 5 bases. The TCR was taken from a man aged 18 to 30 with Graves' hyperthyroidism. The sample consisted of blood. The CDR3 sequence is CATAYVGRQLQETQYF. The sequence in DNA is TGTGCCACCGCCTACGTGGGGAGACAGCTCCAAGAGACCCAGTACTTC. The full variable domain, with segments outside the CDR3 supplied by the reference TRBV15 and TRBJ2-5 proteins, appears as DAMVIQNPRYQVTQFGKPVTLSCSQTLNHNVMYWYQQKSSQAPKLLFHYYDKDFNNEADTPDNFQSRRPNTSFCFLDIRSPGLGDTAMYLCATAYVGRQLQETQYFGPGTRLLVL.